The 17 T cell receptor beta chains below all came from one sample that was sequenced in a study of Graves' ophthalmopathy and Graves' hyperthyroidism. RNA transcripts yielded amplified TCR beta CDR3 regions. Following a first-round RT-PCR that used HTBI primers, a second-round multiplex PCR was carried out. Via MiXCR, TCRdb re-called the multiplex PCR reads, giving one row per CDR3 protein. The repertoire includes some 350,000 distinct CDR3 sequences, about 15% of them detected once, and approximately 2.4% sits in the top ten. The sample comprised peripheral blood. The receptors derive from an adult woman with stable Graves' hyperthyroidism.

This clonotype was recorded many times. The chain combines TRBV5-1 with TRBJ1-1; D is uncertain. The V and J ends lost 4 bases and 5 bases respectively, with 15 bases between them. Germline-derived CDR1 and CDR2 are SGHRS and YFSETQ. The CDR3 is made up of 14 amino acids. The CDR3 sequence is CASSTDGLGTEAFF. The CDR3 coding sequence is TGCGCCAGCAGCACGGACGGGTTAGGGACTGAAGCTTTCTTT.

Comments on this clonotype: Since the CDR3 does not end with the conserved phenylalanine or tryptophan, this likely comes from a read error. This chain uses TRBV20-1 with TRBJ2-5; 7 bases map to TRBD2. Germline V gene sequence: CDR1 DFQATT, CDR2 SNEGSKA (reference sequence). CDR3 length equals 17 residues. The CDR3 spells CSAHNLADPTKQEPQYY. DNA of the CDR3: TGCAGTGCTCACAACCTAGCGGACCCGACTAAACAAGAGCCCCAGTACTAC.

There are many counts of this clonotype. The chain has TRBV6-5 and TRBJ1-5; 7 bases fit TRBD1. The CDR3 has 14 amino acids. V gave up 6 bases and J gave up 3 bases; unmatched junction bases: 5. Germline values: CDR1 MNHEY, CDR2 SVGAGI. The CDR3 DNA follows: TGTGCCAGCAGCTCGGGACAGCACAATCAGCCCCAGCATTTT. Translated: CASSSGQHNQPQHF.

Ten or more counts support this clonotype. The chain carries TRBV5-1 and TRBJ2-7; no definite D call. The V end lost 1 base, the J end lost 2 bases, and 7 bases lay between the germline ends. The CDR3 is 13 amino acids. Germline V gene data show CDR1 as SGHRS and CDR2 as YFSETQ. The CDR3 DNA reads TGCGCCAGCAGCTTGTTAGTAACCTACGAGCAGTACTTC. Encoded protein: CASSLLVTYEQYF.

The sample holds many counts of this clonotype. V and J are TRBV29-1 and TRBJ2-7; D possibly corresponds to TRBD1 (6 bases). This CDR3 comprises 11 residues. V lost 5 bases and J lost 6, with 11 bases in between. Germline lookup yields CDR1 SQVTM and CDR2 ANQGSEA. For the CDR3, the DNA is TGCAGCGTTCATACAGGGAGCGAGCAGTACTTC. It yields the protein CSVHTGSEQYF.

This clonotype was recorded many times. The V and J genes are TRBV19 and TRBJ2-7; 9 bases line up with TRBD2. With V trimmed by 1 base and J by 6 bases, 4 bases remained unmatched. The CDR3 extends over 14 amino acids. CDR1 LNHDA and CDR2 SQIVND come from the germline V gene (reference sequence). The CDR3 nucleotides are TGTGCCAGTAGTATAGGACGGACTAGCGTCGAGCAGTACTTC. Translated, it gives CASSIGRTSVEQYF.

This clonotype was seen a few times. The rearrangement links TRBV7-9 to TRBJ1-1; TRBD1 aligns across 7 bases. The CDR3 contains 14 residues. After removal of 5 bases from V and 6 bases from J, the junction contained 9 bases not matched to a gene. Germline V gene data show CDR1 as SEHNR and CDR2 as FQNEAQ (reference sequence). The DNA for the CDR3 is TGTGCCAGCAGCCTGATACGACAGGGACCTGAAGCTTTCTTT. Translated, it gives CASSLIRQGPEAFF.

This clonotype was observed many times. This chain uses TRBV6-5 with TRBJ1-5; 9 nucleotides agree with TRBD1. The CDR3 loop spans 15 amino acids. Germline CDR1 MNHEY, CDR2 SVGAGI. After removal of 6 bases from V and 5 bases from J, the junction contained 8 bases not matched to a gene. The CDR3 DNA is TGTGCCAGCAGAGGCGCCGGGACAGGGTATCAGCCCCAGCATTTT. Residues: CASRGAGTGYQPQHF.

This clonotype was observed many times. The chain carries TRBV15 and TRBJ2-7; D gene ambiguous. This CDR3 has 11 residues. Germline V gene sequence: CDR1 LNHNV, CDR2 YYDKDF (reference sequence). V was cut by 4 bases and J by 5 bases, with 6 bases left in between. This chain's CDR3 is CATSKVNEQYF. For the CDR3, the DNA is TGTGCCACCAGCAAGGTGAACGAGCAGTACTTC. Drawing the rest from reference TRBV15 and TRBJ2-7, the complete variable domain is DAMVIQNPRYQVTQFGKPVTLSCSQTLNHNVMYWYQQKSSQAPKLLFHYYDKDFNNEADTPDNFQSRRPNTSFCFLDIRSPGLGDTAMYLCATSKVNEQYFGPGTRLTVT.

V gene TRBV6-1 combines with J gene TRBJ1-3; D possibly corresponds to TRBD1 (5 bases). Between the trimmed V and J ends, which lost 3 bases and 0 bases, there was a span of 9 bases. The germline V gene encodes CDR1 MNHNS and CDR2 SASEGT. The CDR3 extends over 15 amino acids. CDR3 nucleotides: TGTGCCAGCAGTGAGGGGCCAGCCTCTGGAAACACCATATATTTT. Protein sequence: CASSEGPASGNTIYF.

In this sample, this clonotype turned up many times. The chain links TRBV4-1 to TRBJ2-7, with TRBD2 matching over 10 bases. Germline values: CDR1 MGHRA, CDR2 YSYEKL. Trimming at V came to 4 bases and at J to 6 bases, leaving 9 bases not matched to a gene. The CDR3 spans 15 residues. CDR3 in amino acids: CASSPRTSGLGEQYF. The CDR3 coding sequence is TGCGCCAGCAGCCCTAGGACTAGCGGCCTCGGCGAGCAGTACTTC.

This clonotype showed up many times. The V and J genes are TRBV11-3 and TRBJ1-2; a possible D gene is TRBD1 (6 bases). The CDR3 length is 16 residues. Deletions cut 0 bases from V and 2 bases from J, with 13 bases between. Germline CDR1 is SGHNT and CDR2 is YENEEA. The CDR3 DNA reads as TGTGCCAGCAGCTTAGAGTCCACAGGGTTGAACTATGGCTACACCTTC. Translated: CASSLESTGLNYGYTF.

There are many counts of this clonotype. J is TRBJ2-2 and V is TRBV28; perhaps TRBD1 as D (6 bases). Trimming removed 1 base from V and 3 bases from J, with 24 bases in between. Germline-derived CDR1 and CDR2 are MDHEN and SYDVKM. This CDR3 has 20 residues. The CDR3 DNA reads TGTGCCAGCAGTTTATTCCCGTCCGGCCCTTGGGGGCGGGACACCGGGGAGCTGTTTTTT. Protein: CASSLFPSGPWGRDTGELFF.

The chain has TRBV4-3 and TRBJ1-5; D gene ambiguous. This CDR3 contains 22 residues. Germline loops: CDR1 LGHNA, CDR2 YSLEER. The V gene lost 0 bases and the J gene lost 0 bases, with 27 bases spanning the gap. CDR3 region: CASSQDPRGYRALQNSNQPQHF. CDR3 coding DNA: TGCGCCAGCAGCCAAGACCCTCGCGGGTACAGAGCCCTTCAGAATAGCAATCAGCCCCAGCATTTT.

The table lists this clonotype with many counts. V and J are TRBV7-9 and TRBJ2-5, with 8 nucleotides matching TRBD2. This CDR3 contains 15 residues. V lost 1 base, J lost 5 bases, and 6 bases stayed unmatched. The germline V gene has CDR1 SEHNR and CDR2 FQNEAQ (reference sequence). CDR3 in DNA: TGTGCCAGCAGCTTAGGTGCGGGAGGAGGGGAGACCCAGTACTTC. Translating it yields CASSLGAGGGETQYF.

This clonotype was detected ten times or more. The CDR3 DNA follows: TGTGCCAGCAGCTCCGGACAGGGGGCTCACTACGAGCAGTACTTC. Protein sequence: CASSSGQGAHYEQYF. This sequence joins TRBV11-2 and TRBJ2-7; TRBD1 agrees at 11 bases. The CDR3 length is 15 residues. The germline CDR1 and CDR2 sequences are SGHAT and FQNNGV. The V and J ends lost 4 bases and 3 bases, in that order; junction bases with no gene match: 5.

In the case of this clonotype: Its ends do not fully match the called genes, so a read error is possible. The chain joins TRBV6-1 to TRBJ1-2, with no clear D. The CDR3 has 16 residues. Germline CDR1 is MNHNS and CDR2 is SASEGT. The CDR3 loop reads CAGSPPIRPANYGYTF. CDR3 nucleotides: TGTGCCGGCAGCCCTCCCATTCGACCGGCGAACTATGGCTACACCTTC.